This TCR beta chain emerged from a study of molecular identifiers for immune sequencing clone quantification. Study-level points and caveats: Same-barcode identical TCR molecules could make highly expanded clones look smaller than they are. Clones above 20 RNA copies held over 98% of effector molecules, under 1% in naive cells.

TCRdb itself ran the PCR reads through MiXCR, one entry per CDR3 protein. The table shows over 35,000 distinct CDR3 sequences, with roughly 20% occurring only once. V was trimmed by 8 bases and J by 2 bases, leaving 15 bases between them. CDR1 MNHEY and CDR2 SVGEGT come from the germline V gene. The CDR3 loop spans 14 amino acids. A word on this clonotype: The antigen is undetermined.

The sequenced sample consisted of naive CD8+ T cells from blood, with Jurkat cell RNA spiked in. Subset reported: FACS-sorted CD8+CD4-CCR7+CD45RA+ naive T cells. The sequence derives from a human donor in good health. Some libraries in this study had Jurkat cell RNA spiked in. The chain couples TRBV6-2 or TRBV6-3 to TRBJ2-5; D not certain. The CDR3 loop is CASRYQAEQETQYF. CDR3 DNA: TGTGCCAGCCGCTACCAGGCAGAACAAGAGACCCAGTACTTC.